The 5 T cell receptor beta chains below come from one sample, sequenced in a study of early T cells in non-severe SARS-CoV-2 infection. TCRdb reprocessed the 5' RACE reads via MiXCR and lists one record per CDR3 protein. The sample consists of roughly 60,000 distinct CDR3 sequences, around 12% of them appearing once. The sample was whole blood. The receptor source for this set is an adult who was a healthcare worker with PCR-confirmed SARS-CoV-2 infection or an uninfected control (not recorded which).

This chain uses TRBV28 with TRBJ1-2; D not certain. Trimming removed 6 bases at V and 4 bases at J, with 21 bases between. The CDR3 is 16 residues long. Looked up from germline, CDR1 is MDHEN and CDR2 is SYDVKM. The CDR3: CASRQVQQTSVYGYTF. Written as DNA, the CDR3 is TGTGCCAGCAGACAAGTCCAGCAGACCTCAGTCTATGGCTACACCTTC.

Note on this clonotype: The junction departs from the called germline gene at one end, perhaps through a read error. The rearrangement uses TRBV12-3 or TRBV12-4 and TRBJ2-2, with D hard to call. The CDR3 length is 16 residues. The CDR3, as DNA: TGTGGCAGCAGTCCATCACCCCCGTTAGTAACCGGGGAGCTGTTTTTT. Its translation: CGSSPSPPLVTGELFF.

V usage is TRBV21-1 and J usage is TRBJ2-2; the table's D call, TRBD1, has no DNA check behind it. TRBV21-1 is a pseudogene. The CDR3 length is 16 residues. The CDR3 DNA reads TGTGCCAGCAGCCATTGGACAGCGCAAGTCACCGGGGAGCTGTTTTTT. Protein sequence: CASSHWTAQVTGELFF.

This clonotype was seen repeatedly, ten times or more. This chain uses TRBV19 with TRBJ1-4, with D perhaps TRBD1 (6 bases). Germline assignment: CDR1 LNHDA and CDR2 SQIVND (reference sequence). This CDR3 has 14 amino acids. Trimming cost V 10 bases and J 6 bases, with 18 bases left between them. The CDR3 region is CAKPVRGAYEKLFF. CDR3 DNA sequence: TGTGCCAAGCCTGTGAGGGGGGCATATGAAAAACTGTTTTTT.

This clonotype has more than one count but fewer than ten. This sequence joins TRBV5-4 and TRBJ1-2; 7 bases map to TRBD1. Germline assignment: CDR1 SGHNT and CDR2 YYREEE (reference sequence). This CDR3 is built from 15 residues. Trimming removed 6 bases from V and 4 bases from J; junction bases left unmatched: 12. DNA of the CDR3: TGTGCCAGCAACAAGGACAGGACCCTGAGCTATGGCTACACCTTC. It is translated as CASNKDRTLSYGYTF. The complete variable domain, with remaining parts taken from reference TRBV5-4 and TRBJ1-2, reads ETGVTQSPTHLIKTRGQQVTLRCSSQSGHNTVSWYQQALGQGPQFIFQYYREEENGRGNFPPRFSGLQFPNYSSELNVNALELDDSALYLCASNKDRTLSYGYTFGSGTRLTVV.